Listed below are T cell receptor beta chains from one sample, sequenced in a study of graft-versus-host responses after intestinal transplantation. Libraries were prepared by immunoSEQ multiplex PCR; TCRdb keeps only in-frame clonotypes and omits some of them. The top ten clones hold 3.5% of a sample with 40,000 or so clones, under 85% of them seen once. Sample: PBMCs, taken 1,000 to 1,300 days after transplant. Receptor source: a human patient who received an intestinal transplant, so some T cells may come from the graft donor. The CDR3 runs from the conserved cysteine through the conserved F or W. The D gene is left open where the match is weak. The size entry is marked missing in some rows and otherwise reads once, few, many or a size class.

size: -
D: -
V: TRBV5-1
J: TRBJ1-2
CDR3: CASSPGTSRTYGYTF
DNA: TGCGCCAGCAGCCCCGGGACATCTAGGACCTATGGCTACACCTTC

size: -
D: TRBD2
V: TRBV5-1
J: TRBJ2-7
CDR3: CASSSGLAGTYEQYF
DNA: TGCGCCAGCAGCTCGGGACTAGCGGGAACCTACGAGCAGTACTTC

size: -
D: TRBD2
V: TRBV4-2
J: TRBJ2-7
CDR3: CANPTPRRAGGPHEQYF
DNA: TGTGCCAACCCAACCCCAAGACGAGCGGGAGGGCCCCACGAGCAGTACTTC

size: -
D: -
V: TRBV27
J: TRBJ1-1
CDR3: CASSPDRWDTEAFF
DNA: TGTGCCAGCAGTCCCGACCGGTGGGACACTGAAGCTTTCTTT

size: -
D: -
V: TRBV19
J: TRBJ1-5
CDR3: CASTRDNHQPQHF
DNA: TGTGCCAGTACTAGGGACAATCATCAGCCCCAGCATTTT

size: -
D: TRBD1
V: TRBV7-9
J: TRBJ1-2
CDR3: CASSHPPSGQGAGYGYTF
DNA: TGTGCCAGCAGCCACCCCCCGAGTGGACAGGGGGCAGGGTATGGCTACACCTTC

size: -
D: -
V: TRBV28
J: TRBJ1-6
CDR3: CASRTGPNSPLHF
DNA: TGTGCCAGCAGAACGGGGCCTAATTCACCCCTCCACTTT

size: -
D: TRBD1
V: TRBV2
J: TRBJ2-1
CDR3: CAIKTGGSYNEQFF
DNA: TGTGCCATAAAGACAGGGGGATCCTACAATGAGCAGTTCTTC

size: -
D: -
V: TRBV27
J: TRBJ1-5
CDR3: CASSLLGENQPQHF
DNA: TGTGCCAGCAGTTTGTTGGGGGAAAATCAGCCCCAGCATTTT

size: -
D: TRBD2
V: TRBV5-1
J: TRBJ2-1
CDR3: CASSLPSGSSYNEQFF
DNA: TGCGCCAGCAGCTTACCTAGCGGGAGCTCCTACAATGAGCAGTTCTTC

size: once
D: TRBD2
V: TRBV6-5
J: TRBJ2-3
CDR3: CASSSGRASDTQYF
DNA: TGTGCCAGCTCTAGCGGGAGGGCCTCTGATACGCAGTATTTT